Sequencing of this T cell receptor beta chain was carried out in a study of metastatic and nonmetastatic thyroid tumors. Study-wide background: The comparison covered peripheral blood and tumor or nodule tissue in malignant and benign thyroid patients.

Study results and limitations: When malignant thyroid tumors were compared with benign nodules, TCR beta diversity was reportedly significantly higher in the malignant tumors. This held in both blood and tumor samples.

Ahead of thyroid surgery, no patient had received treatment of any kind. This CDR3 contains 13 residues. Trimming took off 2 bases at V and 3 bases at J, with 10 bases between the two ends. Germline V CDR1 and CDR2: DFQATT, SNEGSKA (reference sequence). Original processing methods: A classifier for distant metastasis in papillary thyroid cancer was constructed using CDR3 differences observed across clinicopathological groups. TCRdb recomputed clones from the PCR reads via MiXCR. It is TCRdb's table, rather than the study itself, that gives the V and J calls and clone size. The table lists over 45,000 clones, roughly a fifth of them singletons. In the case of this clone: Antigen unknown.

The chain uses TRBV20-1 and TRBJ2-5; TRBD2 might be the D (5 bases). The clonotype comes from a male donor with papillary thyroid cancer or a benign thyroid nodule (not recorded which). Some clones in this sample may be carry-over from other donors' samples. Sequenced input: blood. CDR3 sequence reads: CSARLAGKETQYF. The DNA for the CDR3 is TGCAGTGCTAGACTAGCCGGGAAAGAGACCCAGTACTTC.